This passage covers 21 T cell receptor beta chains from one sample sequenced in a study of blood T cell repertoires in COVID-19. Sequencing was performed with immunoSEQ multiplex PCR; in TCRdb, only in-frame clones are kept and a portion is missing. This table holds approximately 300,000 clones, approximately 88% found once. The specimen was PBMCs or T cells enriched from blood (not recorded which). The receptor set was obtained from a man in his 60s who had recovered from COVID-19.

The CDR3 region is CASSRATGGSYSGANVLTF. CDR3 sequence (DNA): TGTGCCAGCTCACGCGCGACAGGGGGCTCATACTCTGGGGCCAACGTCCTGACTTTC. The chain is built from TRBV18 and TRBJ2-6; TRBD1 matches 10 bases. Germline lookup yields CDR1 KGHSH and CDR2 LQKENI. The V gene end was trimmed by 4 bases and the J gene end by 0 bases; junction bases not matched to a gene: 9. The CDR3 is made up of 19 amino acids.

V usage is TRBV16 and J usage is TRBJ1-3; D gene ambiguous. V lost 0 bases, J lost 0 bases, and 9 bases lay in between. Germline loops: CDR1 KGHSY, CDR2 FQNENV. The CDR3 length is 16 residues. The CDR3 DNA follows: TGTGCCAGCAGCCAATCTGGCGGATACTCTGGAAACACCATATATTTT. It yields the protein CASSQSGGYSGNTIYF.

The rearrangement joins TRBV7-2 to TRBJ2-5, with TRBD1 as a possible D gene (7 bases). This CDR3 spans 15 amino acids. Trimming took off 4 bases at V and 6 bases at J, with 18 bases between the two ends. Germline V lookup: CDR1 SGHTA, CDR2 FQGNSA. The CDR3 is CASSSRNRGGKTQYF. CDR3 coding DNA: TGTGCCAGCAGCTCACGTAACAGGGGCGGGAAGACCCAGTACTTC.

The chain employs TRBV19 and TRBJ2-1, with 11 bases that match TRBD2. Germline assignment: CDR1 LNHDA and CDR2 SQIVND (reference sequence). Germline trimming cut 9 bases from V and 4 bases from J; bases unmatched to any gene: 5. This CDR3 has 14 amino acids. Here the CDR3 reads CASGVAGGYNEQFF. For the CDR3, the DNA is TGTGCCAGCGGGGTAGCGGGAGGGTACAATGAGCAGTTCTTC.

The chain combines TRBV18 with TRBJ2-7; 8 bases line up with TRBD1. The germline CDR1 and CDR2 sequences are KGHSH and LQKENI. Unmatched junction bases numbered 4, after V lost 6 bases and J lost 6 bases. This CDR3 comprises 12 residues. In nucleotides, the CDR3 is TGTGCCAGCTCGAGGACAGGGTCCGAGCAGTACTTC. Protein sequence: CASSRTGSEQYF.

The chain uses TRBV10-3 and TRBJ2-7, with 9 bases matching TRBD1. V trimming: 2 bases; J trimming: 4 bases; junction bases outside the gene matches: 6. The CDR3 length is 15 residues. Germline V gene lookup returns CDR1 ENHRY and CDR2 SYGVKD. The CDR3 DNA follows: TGTGCCATCAGTGAGATGGACAGGGGTACGTACGAGCAGTACTTC. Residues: CAISEMDRGTYEQYF.

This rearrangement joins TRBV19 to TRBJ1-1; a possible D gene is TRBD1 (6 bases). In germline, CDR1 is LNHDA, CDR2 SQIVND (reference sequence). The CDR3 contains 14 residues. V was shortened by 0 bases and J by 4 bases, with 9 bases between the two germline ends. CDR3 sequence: CASSIDRGGTEAFF. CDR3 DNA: TGTGCCAGTAGTATAGATCGAGGGGGCACTGAAGCTTTCTTT. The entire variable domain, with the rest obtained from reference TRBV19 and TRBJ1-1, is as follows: DGGITQSPKYLFRKEGQNVTLSCEQNLNHDAMYWYRQDPGQGLRLIYYSQIVNDFQKGDIAEGYSVSREKKESFPLTVTSAQKNPTAFYLCASSIDRGGTEAFFGQGTRLTVV.

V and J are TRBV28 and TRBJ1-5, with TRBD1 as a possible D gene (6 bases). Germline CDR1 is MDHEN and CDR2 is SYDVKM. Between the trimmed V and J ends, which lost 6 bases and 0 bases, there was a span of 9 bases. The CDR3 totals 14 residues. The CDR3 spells CASRVRGSNQPQHF. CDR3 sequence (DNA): TGTGCCAGCAGGGTCAGGGGTAGCAATCAGCCCCAGCATTTT. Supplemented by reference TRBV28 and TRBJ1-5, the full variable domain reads DVKVTQSSRYLVKRTGEKVFLECVQDMDHENMFWYRQDPGLGLRLIYFSYDVKMKEKGDIPEGYSVSREKKERFSLILESASTNQTSMYLCASRVRGSNQPQHFGDGTRLSIL.

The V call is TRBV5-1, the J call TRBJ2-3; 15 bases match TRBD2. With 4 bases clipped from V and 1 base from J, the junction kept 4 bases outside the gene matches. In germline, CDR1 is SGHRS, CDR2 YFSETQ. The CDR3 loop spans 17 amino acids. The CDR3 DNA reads TGCGCCAGCAGCAACGGACTAGCGGGAGGGGGCACAGATACGCAGTATTTT. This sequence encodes CASSNGLAGGGTDTQYF.

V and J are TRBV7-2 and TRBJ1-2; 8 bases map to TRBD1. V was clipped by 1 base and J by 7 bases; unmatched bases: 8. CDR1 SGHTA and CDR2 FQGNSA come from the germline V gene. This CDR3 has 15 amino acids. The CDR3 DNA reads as TGTGCCAGCAGCTTAGGAGGGCAGGGGGCAGGTGGCTACACCTTC. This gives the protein CASSLGGQGAGGYTF.

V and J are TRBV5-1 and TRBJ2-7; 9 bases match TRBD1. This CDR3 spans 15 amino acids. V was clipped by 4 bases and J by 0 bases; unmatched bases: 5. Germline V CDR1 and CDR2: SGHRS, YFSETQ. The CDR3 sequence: CASSQGQGSSYEQYF. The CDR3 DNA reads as TGCGCCAGCAGCCAAGGACAGGGGAGCTCCTACGAGCAGTACTTC.

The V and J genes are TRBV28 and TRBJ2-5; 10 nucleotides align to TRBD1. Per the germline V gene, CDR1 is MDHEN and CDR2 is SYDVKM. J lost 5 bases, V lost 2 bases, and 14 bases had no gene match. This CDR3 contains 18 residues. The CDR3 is CASSLLAPGQGDSETQYF. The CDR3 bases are TGTGCCAGCAGTTTACTCGCCCCCGGACAGGGGGACAGCGAGACCCAGTACTTC.

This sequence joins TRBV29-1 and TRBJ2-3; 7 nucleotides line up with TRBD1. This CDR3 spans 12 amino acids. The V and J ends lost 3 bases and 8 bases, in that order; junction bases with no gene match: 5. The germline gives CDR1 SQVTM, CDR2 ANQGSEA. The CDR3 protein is CSVDRGRSTQYF. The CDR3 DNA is TGCAGCGTTGATAGGGGGCGTAGTACGCAGTATTTT.

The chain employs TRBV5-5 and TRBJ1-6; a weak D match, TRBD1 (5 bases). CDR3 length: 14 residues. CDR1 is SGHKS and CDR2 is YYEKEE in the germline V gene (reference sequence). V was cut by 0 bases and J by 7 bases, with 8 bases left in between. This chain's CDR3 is CASSLVGGNSPLHF. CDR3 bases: TGTGCCAGCAGCTTGGTGGGGGGAAATTCACCCCTCCACTTT.

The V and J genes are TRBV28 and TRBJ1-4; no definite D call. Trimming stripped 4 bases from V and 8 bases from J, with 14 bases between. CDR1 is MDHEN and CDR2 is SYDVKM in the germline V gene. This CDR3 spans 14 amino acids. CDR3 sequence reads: CASSSAIFGEKLFF. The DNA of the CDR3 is TGTGCCAGCAGTTCTGCCATCTTCGGGGAAAAACTGTTTTTT.

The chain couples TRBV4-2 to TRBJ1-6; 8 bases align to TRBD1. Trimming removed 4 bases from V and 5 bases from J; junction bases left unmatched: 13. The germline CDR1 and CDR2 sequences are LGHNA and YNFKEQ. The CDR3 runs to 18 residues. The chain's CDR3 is CASSLKLNTGQDNSPLHF. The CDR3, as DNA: TGTGCCAGCAGCCTTAAACTAAATACGGGACAGGATAATTCACCCCTCCACTTT.

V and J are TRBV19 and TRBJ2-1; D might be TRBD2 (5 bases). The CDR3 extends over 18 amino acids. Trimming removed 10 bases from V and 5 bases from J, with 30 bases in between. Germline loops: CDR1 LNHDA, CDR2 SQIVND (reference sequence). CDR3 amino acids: CATQGLSSPRRGDNEQFF. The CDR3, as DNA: TGTGCCACCCAAGGGCTCTCTAGCCCACGTCGTGGAGACAATGAGCAGTTCTTC.

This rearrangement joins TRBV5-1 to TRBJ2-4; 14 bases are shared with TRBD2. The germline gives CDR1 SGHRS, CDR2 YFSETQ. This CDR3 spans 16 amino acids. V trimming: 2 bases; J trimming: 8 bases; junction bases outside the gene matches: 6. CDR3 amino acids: CASSFGTSGSSYIQYF. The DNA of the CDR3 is TGCGCCAGCAGCTTCGGGACTAGCGGGAGTTCGTACATTCAGTACTTC.

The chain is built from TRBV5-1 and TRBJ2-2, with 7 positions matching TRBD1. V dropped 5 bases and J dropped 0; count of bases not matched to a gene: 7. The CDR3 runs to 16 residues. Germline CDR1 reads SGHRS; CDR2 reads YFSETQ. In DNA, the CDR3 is TGCGCCAGCAGGGGGACAGAACTCGCGAACACCGGGGAGCTGTTTTTT. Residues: CASRGTELANTGELFF.

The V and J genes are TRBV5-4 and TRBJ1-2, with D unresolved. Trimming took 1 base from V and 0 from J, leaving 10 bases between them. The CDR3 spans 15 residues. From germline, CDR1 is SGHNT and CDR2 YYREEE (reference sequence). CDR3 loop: CASSLPRVANYGYTF. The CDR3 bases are TGTGCCAGCAGCTTGCCCCGAGTAGCTAACTATGGCTACACCTTC. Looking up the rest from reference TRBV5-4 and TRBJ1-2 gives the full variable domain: ETGVTQSPTHLIKTRGQQVTLRCSSQSGHNTVSWYQQALGQGPQFIFQYYREEENGRGNFPPRFSGLQFPNYSSELNVNALELDDSALYLCASSLPRVANYGYTFGSGTRLTVV.

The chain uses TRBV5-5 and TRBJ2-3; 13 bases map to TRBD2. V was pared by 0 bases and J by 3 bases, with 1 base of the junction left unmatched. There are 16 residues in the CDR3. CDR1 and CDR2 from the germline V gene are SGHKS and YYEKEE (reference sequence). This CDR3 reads CASSLAGLAGTDTQYF. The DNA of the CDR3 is TGTGCCAGCAGCTTGGCGGGACTAGCGGGAACAGATACGCAGTATTTT. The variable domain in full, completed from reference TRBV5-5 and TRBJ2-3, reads DAGVTQSPTHLIKTRGQQVTLRCSPISGHKSVSWYQQVLGQGPQFIFQYYEKEERGRGNFPDRFSARQFPNYSSELNVNALLLGDSALYLCASSLAGLAGTDTQYFGPGTRLTVL.